Listed here are 2 T cell receptor beta chains from one sample, sequenced in a study of cytomegalovirus exposure and HLA in healthy donors. The PCR employed 60 Vbeta primers together with 13 Jbeta primers. Generated by immunoSEQ multiplex PCR, the TCRdb table keeps only in-frame clones and is missing some. The profile shows about 210,000 clones, roughly 77% of them singletons. Sequences were obtained from PBMCs. These receptors originate from a male donor in good health and CMV-seropositive.

The genes are TRBV7-2 and TRBJ2-5; 7 nucleotides line up with TRBD2. The CDR3 sequence is 15 residues long. Germline-derived CDR1 and CDR2 are SGHTA and FQGNSA. Trimming removed 2 bases from V and 5 bases from J; junction bases left unmatched: 8. CDR3 bases: TGTGCCAGCAGCTTACGGGGGAGGGCCAGGGAGACCCAGTACTTC. This translates into CASSLRGRARETQYF. The variable domain in full, completed from reference TRBV7-2 and TRBJ2-5, reads GAGVSQSPSNKVTEKGKDVELRCDPISGHTALYWYRQSLGQGLEFLIYFQGNSAPDKSGLPSDRFSAERTGGSVSTLTIQRTQQEDSAVYLCASSLRGRARETQYFGPGTRLLVL.

This clone showed up just a few times. V gene TRBV5-5 combines with J gene TRBJ1-2; D remains ambiguous. The CDR3 covers 15 residues. V lost 2 bases and J 0 bases, leaving 11 bases between the germline ends. The germline gives CDR1 SGHKS, CDR2 YYEKEE (reference sequence). The CDR3 DNA sequence: TGTGCCAGCAGCTTTTATCTCCCTGCTAACTATGGCTACACCTTC. Translating gives CASSFYLPANYGYTF.